This note documents a single TCR beta chain sequence. This receptor's antigen is unknown. Base qualities are missing; no much larger clone stands one base away. The data originate from a study of T cells in lung cancer brain metastases (dated by TCRdb to the late 2010s). Regarding the study in general: Of the roughly 20 patients, about 15 had a history of tobacco use, with a median of 40 pack-years. Nine tenths of the roughly 20 patients received no interval therapy between primary and metastasis resection. A median interval of approximately 350 days was observed between acquisition of the primary and brain metastasis specimens. TCR beta CDR3 repertoires were compared between fully resected primary non-small cell lung cancers and paired brain metastases. A cohort of around 20 patients was included, from whom roughly 40 specimens were contributed, with one primary lung lesion and one brain metastasis obtained from each patient. The median age of the patients at first diagnosis was around 58 years, and the group included 9 males and 11 females. DNA integrity number averaged about 3.8 in both primary and metastatic specimens, with no significant difference between sites.

The CDR3 runs 12 residues from the cysteine to the phenylalanine. Only the CDR3 part of the read is kept: 36 bases, read in frame from the first base. The germline V gene gives CDR1 as SGHTA and CDR2 as FQGNSA. Relative to germline, V is 6 bases shorter and J is 11 bases shorter, with 14 bases between their ends. Resection was performed in the patients for synchronous oligometastatic disease or for delayed recurrence of a solitary brain metastasis. To avoid including cancers other than NSCLC, any patient with a history of multiple malignancies was excluded. Tumor areas were macrodissected from about 5 deparaffinized around 9.1 um unstained sections under guidance from marked H&E slides. All specimens were fixed in formalin and embedded in paraffin (FFPE). Genomic DNA was extracted using the AllPrep DNA/RNA FFPE Kit. Each sample received between about 2.24 and 4.92 ug of genomic DNA as input, and paired samples received equal DNA input. TCR beta libraries were built with the immunoSEQ hsTCRbeta Kit using multiplexed V and J gene primers in two PCR steps. Pooled libraries with positive and negative controls were sequenced on an Illumina MiSeq using a 100-cycle paired-end protocol. Per the source publication's procedure: Raw data were processed by the immunoSEQ vendor into normalized, annotated TCR beta repertoire reports. Richness was defined as unique clones by nucleotide sequence, and total richness was extrapolated with the iChao1 and Efron-Thisted estimators. Paired lesions were characterized and compared using Pielou's evenness, Simpson's index, top-ten clone proportional abundance, and the Morisita overlap index. TCRdb obtained this table from immuneACCESS and retained in-frame rearrangements with V and J assigned. These tables miss some clones; where compared with another copy, unresolved V genes account for less than half of the shortfall, and the remainder is unexplained. Clone size and the V and J calls come from that table; the DNA yielded D and trimming. In all, the sample holds 5,000 to 7,000 clones, and roughly 82% of those were seen once. The ten top clones hold 6.2% of the sample.

Study-wide conclusions, independent of this receptor: Brain metastases had significantly fewer unique productive clones than paired primaries (median about 1,500 versus 4,200). A significantly larger repertoire fraction was made up by the ten most abundant clones in brain metastases than in primaries, which was suggestive of clonal expansion. DNA fragmentation in the FFPE samples may have kept the complete infiltrating T cell repertoire from being retrieved. It was not possible to control for the effects of preoperative corticosteroids on T cell infiltration in brain metastases. Most clones were specific to a single lesion, and overlap between paired lesions was limited (mean Morisita index approximately 0.25).

This clonotype originated in a man aged 45 to 65 with non-small cell lung cancer that had spread to the brain. Input material: tumor tissue from a brain metastasis. Reading the label with the study, this specimen's cell subset or site is: paired resected brain metastasis. The chain is assembled from TRBV7-2 and TRBJ1-5; TRBD1 is possibly the D segment (6 matching bases). The CDR3 here reads CASSSAEGAQHF. The nucleotides read TGTGCCAGCAGTTCCGCCGAGGGGGCCCAGCATTTT.